This T cell receptor beta chain was recovered during a study of CD8 T cells in Susac syndrome. General study points: It was acknowledged in the study that its TCR sequencing and HLA analysis involved a relatively small number of individuals.

From germline, CDR1 is LGHDT and CDR2 YNNKEL (reference sequence). The CDR3 contains 17 residues. V shed 1 base and J shed 1 base, with 16 bases lying between them. A quantity of roughly 0.5 to 1 ug RNA underwent reverse transcription using random hexamers. TCRdb reprocessed the immunoSEQ multiplex PCR reads with MiXCR, giving one entry per CDR3 protein. The sample holds approximately 230,000 distinct CDR3 sequences; around 93% are singletons and the top ten take 0.07% to 0.09%. Each multiple sclerosis control was a treatment-naive patient with relapsing-remitting disease that was either stable or active. About this clonotype itself: Its antigen is currently unknown.

Sequencing was carried out using CD4+ T cells from PBMCs. The clonotype originates from a human donor with multiple sclerosis. V gene TRBV3-1 combines with J gene TRBJ1-1; weak D call: TRBD1 (5 bases). CDR3 region: CASSQGSGEGKNTEAFF. The CDR3 DNA sequence: TGTGCCAGCAGCCAAGGATCGGGGGAGGGTAAGAACACTGAAGCTTTCTTT.